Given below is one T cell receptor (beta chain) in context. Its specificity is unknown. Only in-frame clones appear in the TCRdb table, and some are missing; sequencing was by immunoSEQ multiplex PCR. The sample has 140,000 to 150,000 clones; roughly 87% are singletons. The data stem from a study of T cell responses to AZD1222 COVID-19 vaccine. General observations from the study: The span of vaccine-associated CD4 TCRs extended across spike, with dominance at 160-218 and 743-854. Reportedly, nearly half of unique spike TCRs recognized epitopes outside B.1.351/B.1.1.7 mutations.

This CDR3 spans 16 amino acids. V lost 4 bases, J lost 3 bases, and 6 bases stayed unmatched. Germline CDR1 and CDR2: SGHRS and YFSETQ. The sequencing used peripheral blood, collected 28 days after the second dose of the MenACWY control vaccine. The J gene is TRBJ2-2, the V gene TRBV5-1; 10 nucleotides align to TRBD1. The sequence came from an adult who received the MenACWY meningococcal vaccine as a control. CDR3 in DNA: TGCGCCAGCAGCCCTTCGACAGGGGGCTACACCGGGGAGCTGTTTTTT. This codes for CASSPSTGGYTGELFF.